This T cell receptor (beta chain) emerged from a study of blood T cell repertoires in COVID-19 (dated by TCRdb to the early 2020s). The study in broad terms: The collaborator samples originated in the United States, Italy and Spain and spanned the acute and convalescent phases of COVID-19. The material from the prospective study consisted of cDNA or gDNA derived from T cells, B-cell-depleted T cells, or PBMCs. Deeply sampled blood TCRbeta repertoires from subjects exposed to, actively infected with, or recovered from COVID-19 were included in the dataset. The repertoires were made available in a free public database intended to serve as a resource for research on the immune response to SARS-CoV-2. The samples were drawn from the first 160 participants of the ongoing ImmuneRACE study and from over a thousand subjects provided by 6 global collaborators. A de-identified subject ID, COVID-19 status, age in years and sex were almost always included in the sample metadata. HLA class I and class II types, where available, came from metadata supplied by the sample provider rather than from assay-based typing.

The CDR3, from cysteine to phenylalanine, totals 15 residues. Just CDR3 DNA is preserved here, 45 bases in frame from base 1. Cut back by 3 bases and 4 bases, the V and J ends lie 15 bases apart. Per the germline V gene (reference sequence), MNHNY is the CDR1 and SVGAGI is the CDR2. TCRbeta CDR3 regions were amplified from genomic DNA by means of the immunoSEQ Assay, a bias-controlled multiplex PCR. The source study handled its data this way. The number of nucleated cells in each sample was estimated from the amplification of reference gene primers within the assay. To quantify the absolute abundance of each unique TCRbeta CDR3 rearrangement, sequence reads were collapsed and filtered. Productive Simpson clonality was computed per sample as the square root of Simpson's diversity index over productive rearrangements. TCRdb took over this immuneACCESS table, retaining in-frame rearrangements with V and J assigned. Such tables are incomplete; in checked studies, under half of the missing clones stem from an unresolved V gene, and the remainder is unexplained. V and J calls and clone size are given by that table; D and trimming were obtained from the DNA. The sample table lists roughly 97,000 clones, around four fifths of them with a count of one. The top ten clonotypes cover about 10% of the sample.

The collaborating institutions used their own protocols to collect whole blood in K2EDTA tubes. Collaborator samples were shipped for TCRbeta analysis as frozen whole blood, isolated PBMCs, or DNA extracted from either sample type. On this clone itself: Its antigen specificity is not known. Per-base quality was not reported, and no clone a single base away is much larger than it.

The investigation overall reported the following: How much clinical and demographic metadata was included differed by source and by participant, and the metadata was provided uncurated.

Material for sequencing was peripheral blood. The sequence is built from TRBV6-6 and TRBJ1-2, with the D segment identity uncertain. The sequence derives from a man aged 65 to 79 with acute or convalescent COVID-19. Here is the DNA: TGTGCCAGCAGTTATGGCGCTAGCGTTGGCTATGGCTACACCTTC. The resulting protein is CASSYGASVGYGYTF.